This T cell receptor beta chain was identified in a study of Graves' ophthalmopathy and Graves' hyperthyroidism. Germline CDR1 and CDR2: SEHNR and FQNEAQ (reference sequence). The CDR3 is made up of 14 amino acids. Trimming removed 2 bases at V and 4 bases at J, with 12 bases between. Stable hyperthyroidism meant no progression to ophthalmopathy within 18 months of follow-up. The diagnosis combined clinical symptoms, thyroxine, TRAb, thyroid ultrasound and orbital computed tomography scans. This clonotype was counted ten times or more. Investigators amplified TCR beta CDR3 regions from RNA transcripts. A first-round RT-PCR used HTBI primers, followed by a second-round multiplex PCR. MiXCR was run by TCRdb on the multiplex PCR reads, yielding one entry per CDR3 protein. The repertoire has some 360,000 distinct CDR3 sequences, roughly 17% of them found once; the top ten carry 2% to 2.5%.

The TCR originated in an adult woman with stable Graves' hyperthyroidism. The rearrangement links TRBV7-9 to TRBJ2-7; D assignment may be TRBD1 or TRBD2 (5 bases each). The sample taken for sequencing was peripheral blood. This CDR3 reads CASSLRGPFYEQYF. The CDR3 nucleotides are TGTGCCAGCAGCTTAAGGGGACCGTTTTACGAGCAGTACTTC.